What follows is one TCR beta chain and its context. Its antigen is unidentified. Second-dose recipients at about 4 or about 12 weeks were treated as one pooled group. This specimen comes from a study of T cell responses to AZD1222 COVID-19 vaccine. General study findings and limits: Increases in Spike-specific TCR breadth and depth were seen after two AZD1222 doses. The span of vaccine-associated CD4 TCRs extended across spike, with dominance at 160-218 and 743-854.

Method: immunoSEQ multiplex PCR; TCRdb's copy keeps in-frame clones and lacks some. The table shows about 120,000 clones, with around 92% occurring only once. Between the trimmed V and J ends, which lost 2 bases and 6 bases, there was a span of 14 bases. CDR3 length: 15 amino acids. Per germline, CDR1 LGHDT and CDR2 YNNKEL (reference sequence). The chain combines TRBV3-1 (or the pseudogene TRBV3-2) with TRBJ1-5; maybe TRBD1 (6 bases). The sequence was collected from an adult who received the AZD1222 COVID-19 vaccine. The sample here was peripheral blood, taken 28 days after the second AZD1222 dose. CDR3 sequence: CASSQSGGAVQPQHF. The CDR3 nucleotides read TGTGCCAGCAGCCAATCTGGGGGCGCGGTTCAGCCCCAGCATTTT.